This T cell receptor (beta chain) was recorded in a study of T cells in Graves' hyperthyroidism and ophthalmopathy. Germline CDR1 and CDR2: SNHLY and FYNNEI. The V end was cut by 5 bases, the J end by 4 bases, with 12 bases between. This CDR3 has 14 residues. It was RNA transcripts that yielded the amplified TCR beta CDR3 regions. The TCR CDR3 was amplified in a first-round RT-PCR using the HTBI primer set. TCRdb reprocessed the multiplex PCR reads with MiXCR, giving one entry per CDR3 protein. This repertoire shows about 520,000 distinct CDR3 sequences, roughly a quarter found once; its top ten account for about 11%.

This receptor was obtained from a woman in her thirties with Graves' ophthalmopathy. The sequencing sample was made of blood. The chain couples TRBV2 to TRBJ1-5; no definite D call. The CDR3 is CASSREKNNQPQHF. The CDR3 DNA reads as TGTGCCAGCAGTAGGGAAAAAAATAATCAGCCCCAGCATTTT.